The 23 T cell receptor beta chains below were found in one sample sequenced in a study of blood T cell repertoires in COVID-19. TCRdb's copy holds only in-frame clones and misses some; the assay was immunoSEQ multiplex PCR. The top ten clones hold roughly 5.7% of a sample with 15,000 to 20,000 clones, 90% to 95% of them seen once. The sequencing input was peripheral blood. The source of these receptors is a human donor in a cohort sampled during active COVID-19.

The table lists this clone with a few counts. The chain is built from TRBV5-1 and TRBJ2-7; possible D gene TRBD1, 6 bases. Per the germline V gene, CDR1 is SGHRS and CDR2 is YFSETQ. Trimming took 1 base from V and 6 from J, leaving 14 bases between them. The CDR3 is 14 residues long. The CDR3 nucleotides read TGCGCCAGCAGCTTGCCCGGGACACCCTCCGAGCAGTACTTC. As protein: CASSLPGTPSEQYF.

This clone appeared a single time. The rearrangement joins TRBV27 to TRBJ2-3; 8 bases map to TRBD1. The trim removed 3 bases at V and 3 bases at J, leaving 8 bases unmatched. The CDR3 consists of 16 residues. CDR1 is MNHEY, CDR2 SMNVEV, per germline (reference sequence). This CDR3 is CASSLLGQDSTDTQYF. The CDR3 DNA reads TGTGCCAGCAGTTTGCTGGGACAGGATTCTACAGATACGCAGTATTTT.

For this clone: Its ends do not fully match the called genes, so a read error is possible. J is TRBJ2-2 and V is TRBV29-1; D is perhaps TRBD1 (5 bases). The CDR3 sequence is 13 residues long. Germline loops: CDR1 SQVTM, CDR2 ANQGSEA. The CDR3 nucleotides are TGCAGCCTTGAGGACACTTACACCGGGGAGCTGTTTTTT. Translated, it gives CSLEDTYTGELFF.

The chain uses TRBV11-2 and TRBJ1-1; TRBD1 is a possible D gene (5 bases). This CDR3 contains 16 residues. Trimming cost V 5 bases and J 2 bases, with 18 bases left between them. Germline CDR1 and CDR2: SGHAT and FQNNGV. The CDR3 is CASSRTRGTLNTEAFF. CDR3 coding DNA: TGTGCCAGCAGCCGGACCCGGGGGACTCTAAACACTGAAGCTTTCTTT.

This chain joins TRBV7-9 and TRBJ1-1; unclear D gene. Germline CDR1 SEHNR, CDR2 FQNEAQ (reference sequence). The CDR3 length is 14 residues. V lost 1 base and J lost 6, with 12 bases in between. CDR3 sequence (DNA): TGTGCCAGCAGCTTAGAGGAGCGTATGGCTGAAGCTTTCTTT. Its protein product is CASSLEERMAEAFF.

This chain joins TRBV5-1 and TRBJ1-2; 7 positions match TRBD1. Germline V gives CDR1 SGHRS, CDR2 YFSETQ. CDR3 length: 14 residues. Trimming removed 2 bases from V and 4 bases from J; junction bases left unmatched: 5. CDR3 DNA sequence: TGCGCCAGCAGCTTCCAGGGGGAACTCTATGGCTACACCTTC. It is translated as CASSFQGELYGYTF.

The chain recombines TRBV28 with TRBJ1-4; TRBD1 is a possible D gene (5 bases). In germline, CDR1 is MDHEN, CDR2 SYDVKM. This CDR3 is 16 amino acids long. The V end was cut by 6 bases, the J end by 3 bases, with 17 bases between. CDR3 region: CASSPGRGRANEKLFF. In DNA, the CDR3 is TGTGCCAGCAGCCCAGGGAGGGGCCGGGCTAATGAAAAACTGTTTTTT.

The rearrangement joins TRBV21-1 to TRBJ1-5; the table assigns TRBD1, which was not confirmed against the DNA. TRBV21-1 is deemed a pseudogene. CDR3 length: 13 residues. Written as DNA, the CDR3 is TGTGCCAGCAGCAAGTCCCACAATCAGCCCCAGCATTTT. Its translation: CASSKSHNQPQHF.

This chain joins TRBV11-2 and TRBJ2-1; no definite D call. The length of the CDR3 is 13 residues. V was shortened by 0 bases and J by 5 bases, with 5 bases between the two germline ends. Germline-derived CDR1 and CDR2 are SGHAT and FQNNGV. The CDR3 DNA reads TGTGCCAGCAGCTTAGATCTCCACAATGAGCAGTTCTTC. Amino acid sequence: CASSLDLHNEQFF. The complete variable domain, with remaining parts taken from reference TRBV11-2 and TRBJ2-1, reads EAGVAQSPRYKIIEKRQSVAFWCNPISGHATLYWYQQILGQGPKLLIQFQNNGVVDDSQLPKDRFSAERLKGVDSTLKIQPAKLEDSAVYLCASSLDLHNEQFFGPGTRLTVL.

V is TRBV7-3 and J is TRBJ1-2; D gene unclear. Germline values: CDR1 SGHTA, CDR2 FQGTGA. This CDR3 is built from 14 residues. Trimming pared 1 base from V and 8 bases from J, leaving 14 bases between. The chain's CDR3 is CASSLSSSGEGYTF. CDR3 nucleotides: TGTGCCAGCAGCTTAAGCTCTTCGGGAGAGGGCTACACCTTC.

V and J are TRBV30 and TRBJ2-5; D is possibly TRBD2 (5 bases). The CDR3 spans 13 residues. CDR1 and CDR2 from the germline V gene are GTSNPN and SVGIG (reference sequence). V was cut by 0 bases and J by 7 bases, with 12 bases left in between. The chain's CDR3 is CAWSVVGEGTQYF. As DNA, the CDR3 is TGTGCCTGGAGTGTTGTCGGCGAGGGGACCCAGTACTTC. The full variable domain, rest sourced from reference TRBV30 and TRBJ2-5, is SQTIHQWPATLVQPVGSPLSLECTVEGTSNPNLYWYRQAAGRGLQLLFYSVGIGQISSEVPQNLSASRPQDRQFILSSKKLLLSDSGFYLCAWSVVGEGTQYFGPGTRLLVL.

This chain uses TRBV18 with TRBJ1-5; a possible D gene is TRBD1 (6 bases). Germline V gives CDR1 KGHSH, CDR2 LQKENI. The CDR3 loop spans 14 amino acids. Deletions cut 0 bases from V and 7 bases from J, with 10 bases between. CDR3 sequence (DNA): TGTGCCAGCTCACCACCGGGACAAGGACAGCCCCAGCATTTT. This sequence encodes CASSPPGQGQPQHF. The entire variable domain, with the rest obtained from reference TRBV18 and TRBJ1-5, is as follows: NAGVMQNPRHLVRRRGQEARLRCSPMKGHSHVYWYRQLPEEGLKFMVYLQKENIIDESGMPKERFSAEFPKEGPSILRIQQVVRGDSAAYFCASSPPGQGQPQHFGDGTRLSIL.

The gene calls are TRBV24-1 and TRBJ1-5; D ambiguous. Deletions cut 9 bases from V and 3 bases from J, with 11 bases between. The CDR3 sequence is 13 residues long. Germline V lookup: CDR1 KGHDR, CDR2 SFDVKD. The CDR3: CATSPGNNQPQHF. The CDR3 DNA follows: TGTGCCACCTCCCCGGGGAACAATCAGCCCCAGCATTTT.

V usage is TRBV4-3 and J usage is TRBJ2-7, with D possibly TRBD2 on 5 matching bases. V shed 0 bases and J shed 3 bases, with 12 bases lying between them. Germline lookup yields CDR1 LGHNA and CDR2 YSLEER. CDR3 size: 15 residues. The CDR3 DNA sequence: TGCGCCAGCAGCCAAGATCGGTACGGGGACTACGAGCAGTACTTC. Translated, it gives CASSQDRYGDYEQYF.

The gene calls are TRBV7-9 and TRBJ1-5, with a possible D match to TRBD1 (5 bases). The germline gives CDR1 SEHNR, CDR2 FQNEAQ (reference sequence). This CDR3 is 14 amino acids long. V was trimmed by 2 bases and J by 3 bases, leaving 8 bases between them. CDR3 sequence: CASSLQGLNQPQHF. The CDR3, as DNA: TGTGCCAGCAGCTTACAGGGCCTCAATCAGCCCCAGCATTTT.

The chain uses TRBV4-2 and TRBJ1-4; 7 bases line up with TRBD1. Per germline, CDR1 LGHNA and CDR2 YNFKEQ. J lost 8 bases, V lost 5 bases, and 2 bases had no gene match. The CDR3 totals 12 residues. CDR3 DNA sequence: TGTGCCAGCAGCATGACAGGGGAAAAACTGTTTTTT. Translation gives CASSMTGEKLFF.

In DNA form, the CDR3 reads TGTGCCAGCAGCCCCCCAGGCGGGAACTACAATGAGCAGTTCTTC. Protein product: CASSPPGGNYNEQFF. This rearrangement joins TRBV7-9 to TRBJ2-1; tentative D call: TRBD2 (6 bases). CDR3 length equals 15 residues. Trimming pared 5 bases from V and 3 bases from J, leaving 14 bases between. Germline CDR1 and CDR2: SEHNR and FQNEAQ (reference sequence).

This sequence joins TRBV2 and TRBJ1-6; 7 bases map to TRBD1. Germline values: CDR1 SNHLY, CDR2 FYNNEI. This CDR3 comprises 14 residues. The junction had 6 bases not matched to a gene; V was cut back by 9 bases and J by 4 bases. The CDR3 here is CARGGSSYNSPLHF. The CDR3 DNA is TGTGCCAGAGGGGGCTCCTCTTATAATTCACCCCTCCACTTT.

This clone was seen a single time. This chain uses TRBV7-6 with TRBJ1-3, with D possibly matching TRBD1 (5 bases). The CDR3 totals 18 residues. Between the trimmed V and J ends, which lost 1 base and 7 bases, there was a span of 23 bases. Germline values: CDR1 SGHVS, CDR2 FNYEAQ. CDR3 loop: CASSLGPVWLGRGNTIYF. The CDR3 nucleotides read TGTGCCAGCAGCTTAGGCCCAGTCTGGCTGGGGCGCGGCAACACCATATATTTT.

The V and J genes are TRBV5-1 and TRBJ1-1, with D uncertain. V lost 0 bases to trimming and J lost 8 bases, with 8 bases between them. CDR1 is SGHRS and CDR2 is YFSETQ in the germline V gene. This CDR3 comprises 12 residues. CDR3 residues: CASSLGGVEAFF. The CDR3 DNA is TGCGCCAGCAGCTTGGGCGGGGTAGAAGCTTTCTTT.

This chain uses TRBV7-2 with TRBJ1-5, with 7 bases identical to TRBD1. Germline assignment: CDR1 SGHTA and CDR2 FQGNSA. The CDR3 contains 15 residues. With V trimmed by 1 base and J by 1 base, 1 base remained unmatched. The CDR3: CASSLGGQSNQPQHF. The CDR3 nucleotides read TGTGCCAGCAGCTTAGGGGGACAGAGCAATCAGCCCCAGCATTTT.

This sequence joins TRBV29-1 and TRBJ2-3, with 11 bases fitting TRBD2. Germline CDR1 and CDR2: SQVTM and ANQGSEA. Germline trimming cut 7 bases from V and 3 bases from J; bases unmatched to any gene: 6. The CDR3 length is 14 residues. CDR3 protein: CSASGGRLTDTQYF. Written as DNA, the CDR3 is TGCAGCGCTAGCGGGGGGCGACTGACAGATACGCAGTATTTT.

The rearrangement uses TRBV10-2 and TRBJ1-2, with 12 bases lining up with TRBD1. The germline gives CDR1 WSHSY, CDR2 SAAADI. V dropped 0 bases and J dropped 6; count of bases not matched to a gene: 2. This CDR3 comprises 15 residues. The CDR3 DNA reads TGCGCCAGCAGTGAGTCGGGGACAGGGGGCAATGGCTACACCTTC. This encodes CASSESGTGGNGYTF.